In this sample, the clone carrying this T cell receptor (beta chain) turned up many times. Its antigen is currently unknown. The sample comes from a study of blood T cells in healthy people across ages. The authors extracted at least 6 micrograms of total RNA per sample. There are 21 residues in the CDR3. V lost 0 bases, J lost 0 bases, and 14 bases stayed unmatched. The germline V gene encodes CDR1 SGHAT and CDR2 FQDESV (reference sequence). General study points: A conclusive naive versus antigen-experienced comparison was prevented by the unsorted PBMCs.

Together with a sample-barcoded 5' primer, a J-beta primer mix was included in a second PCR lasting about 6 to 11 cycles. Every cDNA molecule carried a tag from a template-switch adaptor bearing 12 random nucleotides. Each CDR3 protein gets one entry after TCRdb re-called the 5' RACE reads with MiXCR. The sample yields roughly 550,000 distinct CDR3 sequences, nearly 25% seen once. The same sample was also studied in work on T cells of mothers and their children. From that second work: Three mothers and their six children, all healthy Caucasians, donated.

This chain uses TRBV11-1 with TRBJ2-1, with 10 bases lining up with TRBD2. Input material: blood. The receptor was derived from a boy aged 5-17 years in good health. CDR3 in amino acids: CASSLAFWLAGGLNSYNEQFF. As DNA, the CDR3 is TGTGCCAGCAGCTTAGCATTTTGGTTAGCGGGGGGCCTAAACTCCTACAATGAGCAGTTCTTC. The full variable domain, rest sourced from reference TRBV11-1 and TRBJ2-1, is EAEVAQSPRYKITEKSQAVAFWCDPISGHATLYWYRQILGQGPELLVQFQDESVVDDSQLPKDRFSAERLKGVDSTLKIQPAELGDSAMYLCASSLAFWLAGGLNSYNEQFFGPGTRLTVL.